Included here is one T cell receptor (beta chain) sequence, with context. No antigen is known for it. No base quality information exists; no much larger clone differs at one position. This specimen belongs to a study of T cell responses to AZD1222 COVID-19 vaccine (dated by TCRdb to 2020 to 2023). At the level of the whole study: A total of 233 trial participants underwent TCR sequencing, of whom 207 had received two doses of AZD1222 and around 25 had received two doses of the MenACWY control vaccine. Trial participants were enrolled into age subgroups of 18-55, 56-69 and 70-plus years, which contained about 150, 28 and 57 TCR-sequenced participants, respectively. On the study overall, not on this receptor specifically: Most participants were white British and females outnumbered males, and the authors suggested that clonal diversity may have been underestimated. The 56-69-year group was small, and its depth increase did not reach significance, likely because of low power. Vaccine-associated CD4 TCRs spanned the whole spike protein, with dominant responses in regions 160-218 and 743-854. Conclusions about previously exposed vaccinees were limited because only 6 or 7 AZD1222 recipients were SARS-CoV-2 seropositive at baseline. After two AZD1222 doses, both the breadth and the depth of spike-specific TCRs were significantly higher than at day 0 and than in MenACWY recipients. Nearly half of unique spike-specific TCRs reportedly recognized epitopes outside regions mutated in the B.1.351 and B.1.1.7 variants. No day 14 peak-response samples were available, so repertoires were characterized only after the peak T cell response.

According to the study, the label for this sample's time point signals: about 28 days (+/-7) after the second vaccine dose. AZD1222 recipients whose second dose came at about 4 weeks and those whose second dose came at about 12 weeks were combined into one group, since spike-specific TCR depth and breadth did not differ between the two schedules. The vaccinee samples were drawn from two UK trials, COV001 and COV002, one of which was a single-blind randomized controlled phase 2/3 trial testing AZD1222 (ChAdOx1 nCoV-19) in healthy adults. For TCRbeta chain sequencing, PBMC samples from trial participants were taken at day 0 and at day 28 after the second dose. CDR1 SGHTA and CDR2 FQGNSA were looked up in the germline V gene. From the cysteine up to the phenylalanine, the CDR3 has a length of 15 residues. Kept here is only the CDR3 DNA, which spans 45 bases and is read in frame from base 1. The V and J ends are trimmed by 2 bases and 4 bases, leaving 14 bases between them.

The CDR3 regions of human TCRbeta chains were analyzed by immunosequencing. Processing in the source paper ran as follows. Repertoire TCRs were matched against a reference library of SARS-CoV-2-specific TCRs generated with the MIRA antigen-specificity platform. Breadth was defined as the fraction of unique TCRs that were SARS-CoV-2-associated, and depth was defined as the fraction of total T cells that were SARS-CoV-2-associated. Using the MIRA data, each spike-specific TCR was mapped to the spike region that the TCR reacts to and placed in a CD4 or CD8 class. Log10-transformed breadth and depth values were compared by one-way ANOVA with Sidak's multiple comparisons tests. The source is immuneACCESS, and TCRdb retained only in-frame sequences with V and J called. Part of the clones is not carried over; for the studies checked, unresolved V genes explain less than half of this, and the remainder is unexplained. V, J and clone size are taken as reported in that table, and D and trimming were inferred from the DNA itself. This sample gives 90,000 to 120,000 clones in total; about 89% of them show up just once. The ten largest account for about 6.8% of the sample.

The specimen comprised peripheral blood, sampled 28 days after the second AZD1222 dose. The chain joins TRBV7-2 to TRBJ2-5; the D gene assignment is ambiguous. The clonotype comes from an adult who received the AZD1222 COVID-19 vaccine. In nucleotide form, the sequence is TGTGCCAGCAGCTTATACTCGCGGATTCTAGAGACCCAGTACTTC. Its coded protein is CASSLYSRILETQYF.